Given below is one TCR beta chain in context. This record belongs to a study of blood T cell repertoires in COVID-19. Study-level background: Material from acute and convalescent COVID-19 was sourced from the United States, Italy and Spain. From T cells, B-cell-depleted T cells, or PBMCs came the material, which was cDNA or gDNA.

Sequencing was performed with immunoSEQ multiplex PCR; in TCRdb, only in-frame clones are kept and a portion is missing. The sample has about 180,000 clones; around 83% are singletons. The clonotype comes from a human donor in a cohort sampled during active COVID-19. Sequencing was carried out using peripheral blood.

The CDR3 DNA follows: TGTGCCCCTGGGGAGGAGCCACCGAAAACTGAAGCTTTCTTT. Amino acid sequence: CAPGEEPPKTEAFF. V and J are TRBV10-3 and TRBJ1-1; D is undetermined. The V and J ends lost 11 bases and 5 bases respectively, with 21 bases between them. CDR3 length: 14 amino acids. Germline V gene lookup returns CDR1 ENHRY and CDR2 SYGVKD.